This is a list of T cell receptor beta chains from one sample in a study of CD8 T cells in ankylosing spondylitis. TCRdb fed the 5' RACE reads into MiXCR, producing one record per CDR3 protein. In the table there are a few hundred thousand distinct CDR3 sequences, roughly 13% of which are singletons. The sample was blood, either unsorted or a sorted T cell fraction (not recorded which). These receptors were collected from a male donor with ankylosing spondylitis. Each CDR3 is given with its conserved first and last residue. Each record gives: V gene, CDR3 protein.

>TRBV12-3/TRBV12-4
CASGGGAENEKLFF
>TRBV6-5
CASSYEPKTRDYTYEQYF
>TRBV19
CASSIDREGQETQYF
>TRBV30
CAWVVAYEQYF
>TRBV13
CASSLGTGATNEKLFF
>TRBV7-2
CASSFRAQQFF
>TRBV20-1
CSAGGLGFPIEQATQYF
>TRBV20-1
CSARGDRDTEAFF
>TRBV20-1
CSATVWLAEQYF
>TRBV3-1
CASSQGRGRAHTDTQYF
>TRBV6-5
CASSSQVLASSYNEQFF
>TRBV5-1
CASSLDASVKYF
>TRBV10-3
CAISESQDQPQHF
>TRBV29-1
CSVDASGSTDTQYF
>TRBV4-1
CASSPQRFLTGNEQFF
>TRBV7-9
CASSHLADRETGELFF
>TRBV21-1
CASSTIGPLPGELFF
>TRBV12-3/TRBV12-4
CASRGTRGYNEQFF
>TRBV5-1
CASSLGSPNEQFF
>TRBV19
CASSTRTGGDQPQHF
>TRBV14
CASSRTGFSEKLFF
>TRBV6-5
CASSYSDRGSIVQPQHF
>TRBV5-1
CASSLAPLGLLAGEANTGELFF
>TRBV3-1
CASSQVREGPRELFF
>TRBV12-3/TRBV12-4
CASSSQGLSPLHF
>TRBV24-1
CATSDPGQLNQPQHF
>TRBV29-1
CSVEDQQGKGTGELFF
>TRBV24-1
CATRGVGVNEQFF
>TRBV10-3
CAISESHEQYF
>TRBV5-1
CASSLSARSGANVLTF
>TRBV2
CASSPQGPYGYTF
>TRBV10-3
CAISASGVTEAFF
>TRBV28
CASRPPDTEAFF
>TRBV20-1
CSARARRGGNTEAFF
>TRBV20-1
CSAPGQPYNSPLHF
>TRBV20-1
CSARGGRVGYEQYF
>TRBV11-1
CASSLPGLAGGPRTGELFF
>TRBV20-1
CSARDGHGSKNIQYF
>TRBV9
CASSYRDFNTGELFF
>TRBV3-1
CASSQDGDYGYTF
>TRBV12-3/TRBV12-4
CASSYGATYEQYF
>TRBV6-1
CASSEMPTSYNEQFF